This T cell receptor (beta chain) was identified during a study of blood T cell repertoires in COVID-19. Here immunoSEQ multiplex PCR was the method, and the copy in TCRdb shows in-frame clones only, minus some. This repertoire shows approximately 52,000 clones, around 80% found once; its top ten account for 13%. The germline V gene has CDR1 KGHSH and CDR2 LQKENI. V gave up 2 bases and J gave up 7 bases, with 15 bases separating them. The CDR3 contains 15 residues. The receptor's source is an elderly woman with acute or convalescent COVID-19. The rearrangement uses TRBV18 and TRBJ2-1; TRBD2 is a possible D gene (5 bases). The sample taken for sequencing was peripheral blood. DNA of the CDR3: TGTGCCAGCTCACCAAGCCTGGAGGAAGTTAATGAGCAGTTCTTC. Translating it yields CASSPSLEEVNEQFF.